The 17 T cell receptor beta chains in this list originate from one sample, sequenced in a study of post-analysis software for immune sequencing data. No antigens are known for them. Study-wide findings and caveats: There were about 5 TRBV segments more frequent in patients than controls, and TRBV5-6, TRBV5-1 and TRBV20-1 were among them.

Unique-molecular-identifier-tagged TCR beta cDNA libraries were used. MiXCR, applied by TCRdb to the PCR reads, yields one record per CDR3 protein. The sample lists 500,000 to 600,000 distinct CDR3 sequences, roughly 46% seen once, with about 1.8% in the top ten. Material for sequencing was blood. The receptors originated from a girl aged 5-17 years with multiple sclerosis.

This rearrangement joins TRBV7-9 to TRBJ2-1, with 9 nucleotides matching TRBD1. In germline, CDR1 is SEHNR, CDR2 FQNEAQ (reference sequence). CDR3 length: 15 amino acids. V lost 1 base to trimming and J lost 6 bases; unmatched junction nucleotides: 4. The CDR3, as DNA: TGTGCCAGCAGCTTAGGACAGGGGGTCATCAATGAGCAGTTCTTC. Residues: CASSLGQGVINEQFF. Drawing the rest from reference TRBV7-9 and TRBJ2-1, the complete variable domain is DTGVSQNPRHKITKRGQNVTFRCDPISEHNRLYWYRQTLGQGPEFLTYFQNEAQLEKSRLLSDRFSAERPKGSFSTLEIQRTEQGDSAMYLCASSLGQGVINEQFFGPGTRLTVL.

V usage is TRBV7-6 and J usage is TRBJ2-2; TRBD2 is a possible D gene (5 bases). CDR1 and CDR2 (germline): SGHVS, FNYEAQ. Trimming stripped 1 base from V and 1 base from J, with 19 bases between. CDR3 length: 19 amino acids. CDR3 in DNA: TGTGCCAGCAGCTTAGGAGGGCGTTACCGGCGCGGGAACACCGGGGAGCTGTTTTTT. It codes for CASSLGGRYRRGNTGELFF.

V gene TRBV29-1 combines with J gene TRBJ1-2, with D perhaps TRBD1 (6 bases). Germline loops: CDR1 SQVTM, CDR2 ANQGSEA. Trimming shortened V by 4 bases and J by 8 bases, and 20 bases separated the two germline ends. The length of the CDR3 is 14 residues. CDR3 nucleotide sequence: TGCAGCGTTGTGGGGGCAGGGTTTCCCTACGGCTACACCTTC. It translates to CSVVGAGFPYGYTF. The full variable domain, with the rest looked up from reference TRBV29-1 and TRBJ1-2, is SAVISQKPSRDICQRGTSLTIQCQVDSQVTMMFWYRQQPGQSLTLIATANQGSEATYESGFVIDKFPISRPNLTFSTLTVSNMSPEDSSIYLCSVVGAGFPYGYTFGSGTRLTVV.

The chain combines TRBV13 with TRBJ2-7; D is perhaps TRBD2 (5 bases). CDR1 is PRHDT, CDR2 FYEKMQ, per germline (reference sequence). The ends were cut back, 6 bases at V and 4 bases at J, with 16 bases in the middle. The CDR3 loop spans 14 amino acids. The DNA for the CDR3 is TGTGCCAGCAGTGCGGACTGGTCTAAGTACGAGCAGTACTTC. This translates into CASSADWSKYEQYF. The whole variable domain, filled in from reference TRBV13 and TRBJ2-7, reads AAGVIQSPRHLIKEKRETATLKCYPIPRHDTVYWYQQGPGQDPQFLISFYEKMQSDKGSIPDRFSAQQFSDYHSELNMSSLELGDSALYFCASSADWSKYEQYFGPGTRLTVT.

This clonotype turned up a few times. The chain links TRBV4-1 to TRBJ2-1, with 15 positions matching TRBD2. The CDR3 length is 18 residues. V shed 4 bases, J shed 1 base, and the junction held 5 bases outside the gene matches. CDR1 is MGHRA, CDR2 YSYEKL, per germline. The CDR3 reads CASSPGLAGGRSYNEQFF. The DNA for the CDR3 is TGCGCCAGCAGCCCCGGACTAGCGGGAGGGAGGTCCTACAATGAGCAGTTCTTC.

This sequence joins TRBV3-1 and TRBJ2-1; 7 nucleotides line up with TRBD1. The J segment lost 10 bases and the V segment lost 0 bases, leaving 9 bases of the junction unmatched. This CDR3 has 15 residues. CDR1 and CDR2 from the germline V gene are LGHDT and YNNKEL (reference sequence). For the CDR3, the DNA is TGTGCCAGCAGCCAAGACCACAGGGGTTACTACGAGCAGTTCTTC. It translates to CASSQDHRGYYEQFF.

V gene TRBV4-2 combines with J gene TRBJ2-7; D perhaps matches TRBD2 (5 bases). V dropped 0 bases and J dropped 0 bases, with 12 bases sitting between them. There are 16 residues in the CDR3. Germline loops: CDR1 LGHNA, CDR2 YNFKEQ. The CDR3 DNA follows: TGTGCCAGCAGCCAAGATCTTAGAGGGAGCTCCTACGAGCAGTACTTC. Translating gives CASSQDLRGSSYEQYF.

This clonotype was found a few times. The rearrangement links TRBV4-1 to TRBJ2-7, with 11 nucleotides matching TRBD2. The CDR3 sequence is 17 residues long. Per the germline V gene, CDR1 is MGHRA and CDR2 is YSYEKL. J lost 3 bases, V lost 1 base, and 8 bases had no gene match. In DNA form, the CDR3 reads TGCGCCAGCAGCCAAGGACTAGCGGGACTTTATTTCTACGAGCAGTACTTC. It translates to CASSQGLAGLYFYEQYF.

A few counts support this clonotype. This rearrangement joins TRBV10-2 to TRBJ2-7, with 9 bases aligning to TRBD1. V lost 6 bases to trimming and J lost 0 bases; unmatched junction nucleotides: 6. Germline CDR1 and CDR2: WSHSY and SAAADI. This CDR3 region has 15 residues. The CDR3 loop reads CASRSGTGSSYEQYF. CDR3 nucleotide sequence: TGCGCCAGCAGGTCCGGGACAGGGAGCTCCTACGAGCAGTACTTC.

This rearrangement joins TRBV7-8 to TRBJ2-1, with TRBD1 as a possible D gene (8 bases). Between the trimmed V and J ends, which lost 1 base and 10 bases, there was a span of 11 bases. CDR3 size: 13 residues. The germline CDR1 and CDR2 sequences are SGHVS and FQNEAQ. The CDR3 DNA is TGTGCCAGCAGCTTAGTACAGGGGGGGGAGCAGTTCTTC. Protein sequence: CASSLVQGGEQFF.

A word on this clonotype: One end of the junction does not line up with germline, which may come from a read error. The chain uses TRBV20-1 and TRBJ1-1; 8 bases fit TRBD1. CDR1 is DFQATT and CDR2 is SNEGSKA in the germline V gene (reference sequence). The CDR3 consists of 14 residues. The CDR3 DNA reads TGCAATGCTAGACACAGGGGGATGAACACTGAAGCTTTCTTT. Translating it yields CNARHRGMNTEAFF.

The chain employs TRBV29-1 and TRBJ2-5, with 12 bases aligning to TRBD1. The V and J ends lost 2 bases and 0 bases, in that order; junction bases with no gene match: 4. The length of the CDR3 is 16 residues. CDR1 SQVTM and CDR2 ANQGSEA come from the germline V gene. In nucleotides, the CDR3 is TGCAGCGTTGAAATGGGGGACAGGGGGCACCAAGAGACCCAGTACTTC. It encodes CSVEMGDRGHQETQYF.

This clonotype has just a few counts. The genes are TRBV12-3 or TRBV12-4 and TRBJ1-2, with 10 bases that match TRBD1. The junction had 5 bases not matched to a gene; V was cut back by 4 bases and J by 6 bases. The CDR3 spans 14 residues. The CDR3 DNA follows: TGTGCCAGCAGTTCTGACAGGGGGCAAGATGGCTACACCTTC. Translation gives CASSSDRGQDGYTF.

This clonotype was seen a handful of times. The chain links TRBV12-3 or TRBV12-4 to TRBJ2-7, with 8 bases matching TRBD2. The CDR3 contains 15 residues. V was clipped by 7 bases and J by 7 bases; unmatched bases: 15. Here the CDR3 DNA reads TGTGCCAGCAAAATTACGGGAGGGCTGGAGGATGAGCAGTACTTC. Protein product: CASKITGGLEDEQYF.

This clonotype came up once. The chain recombines TRBV27 with TRBJ2-6, with D tentatively TRBD2 (5 bases). The V gene's germline CDR1 is MNHEY and CDR2 SMNVEV (reference sequence). Trimming pared 7 bases from V and 1 base from J, leaving 11 bases between. The CDR3 length is 15 residues. Here the CDR3 DNA reads TGTGCCAGCATGGAGGCTCCATCTGGGGCCAACGTCCTGACTTTC. Amino acid sequence: CASMEAPSGANVLTF.

This clonotype was seen more than once but under ten times. V and J are TRBV4-1 and TRBJ2-1; the D call may be TRBD1 or TRBD2 (7 bases each). The CDR3 contains 16 residues. V was shortened by 4 bases and J by 7 bases, with 20 bases between the two germline ends. The germline gives CDR1 MGHRA, CDR2 YSYEKL. The CDR3 DNA reads as TGCGCCAGCAGCCTAATCCAGCGGGACAGTGGGAATGAGCAGTTCTTC. Encoded protein: CASSLIQRDSGNEQFF.

The gene calls are TRBV7-2 and TRBJ1-4; D gene uncertain. V was trimmed by 4 bases and J by 5 bases, leaving 11 bases between them. This CDR3 region has 14 residues. Germline assignment: CDR1 SGHTA and CDR2 FQGNSA. The DNA for the CDR3 is TGTGCCAGCAGCTCGCTCTCCCCGAATGAAAAACTGTTTTTT. This gives the protein CASSSLSPNEKLFF.